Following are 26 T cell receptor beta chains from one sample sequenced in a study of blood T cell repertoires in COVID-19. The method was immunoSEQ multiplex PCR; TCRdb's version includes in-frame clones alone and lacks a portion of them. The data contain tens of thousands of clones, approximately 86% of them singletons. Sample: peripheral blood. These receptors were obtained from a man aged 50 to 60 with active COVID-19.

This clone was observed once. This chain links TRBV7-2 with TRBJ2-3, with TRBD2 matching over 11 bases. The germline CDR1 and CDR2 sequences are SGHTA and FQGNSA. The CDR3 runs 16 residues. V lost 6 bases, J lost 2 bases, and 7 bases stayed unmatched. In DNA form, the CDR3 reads TGTGCCAGCAGTCGTAGCGGGGGGGATTTCACAGATACGCAGTATTTT. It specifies CASSRSGGDFTDTQYF.

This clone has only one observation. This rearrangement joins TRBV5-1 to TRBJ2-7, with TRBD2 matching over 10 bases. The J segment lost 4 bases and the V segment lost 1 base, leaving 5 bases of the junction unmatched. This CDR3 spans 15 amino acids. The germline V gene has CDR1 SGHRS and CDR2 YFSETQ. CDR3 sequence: CASSLWASGGYEQYF. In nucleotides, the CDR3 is TGCGCCAGCAGCTTGTGGGCTAGCGGGGGTTACGAGCAGTACTTC.

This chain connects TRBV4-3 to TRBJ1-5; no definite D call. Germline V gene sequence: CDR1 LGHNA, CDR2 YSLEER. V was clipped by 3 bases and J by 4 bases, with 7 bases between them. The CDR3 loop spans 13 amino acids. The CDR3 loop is CASSQHRNQPQHF. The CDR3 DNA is TGCGCCAGCAGCCAGCACAGAAATCAGCCCCAGCATTTT.

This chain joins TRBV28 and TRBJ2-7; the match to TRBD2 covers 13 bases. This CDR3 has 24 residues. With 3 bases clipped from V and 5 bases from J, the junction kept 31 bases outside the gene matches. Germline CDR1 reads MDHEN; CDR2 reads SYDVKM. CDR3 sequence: CASSFNWLSFPRTSGSLFPNEQYF. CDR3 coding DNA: TGTGCCAGCAGTTTTAATTGGTTGTCGTTCCCGCGGACTAGCGGGAGCCTTTTTCCTAACGAGCAGTACTTC.

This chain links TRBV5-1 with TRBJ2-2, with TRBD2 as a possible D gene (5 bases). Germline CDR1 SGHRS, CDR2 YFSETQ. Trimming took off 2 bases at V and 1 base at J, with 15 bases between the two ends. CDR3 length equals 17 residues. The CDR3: CASSFRVRLQNTGELFF. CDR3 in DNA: TGCGCCAGCAGCTTTAGGGTGAGACTACAGAACACCGGGGAGCTGTTTTTT.

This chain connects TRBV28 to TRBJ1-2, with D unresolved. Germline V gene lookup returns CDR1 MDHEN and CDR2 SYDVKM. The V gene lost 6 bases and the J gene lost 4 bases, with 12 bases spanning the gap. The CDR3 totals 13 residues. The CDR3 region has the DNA TGTGCCAGCAGCTACGGTATAGCCTATGGCTACACCTTC. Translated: CASSYGIAYGYTF.

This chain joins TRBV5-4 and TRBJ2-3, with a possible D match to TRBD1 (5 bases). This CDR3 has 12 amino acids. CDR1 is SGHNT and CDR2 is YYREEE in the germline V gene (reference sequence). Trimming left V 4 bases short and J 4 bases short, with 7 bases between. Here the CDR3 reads CASSLTADTQYF. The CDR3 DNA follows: TGTGCCAGCAGCCTGACAGCAGATACGCAGTATTTT.

CDR3 residues: CASSRRTGTGNQPQHF. The CDR3 nucleotides are TGTGCCAGCAGTCGTAGAACCGGGACAGGGAATCAGCCCCAGCATTTT. The chain joins TRBV5-8 to TRBJ1-5; the match to TRBD1 covers 9 bases. Germline V gene sequence: CDR1 SGHTS, CDR2 YDEGEE. With V trimmed by 5 bases and J by 4 bases, 10 bases remained unmatched. The CDR3 loop spans 16 amino acids.

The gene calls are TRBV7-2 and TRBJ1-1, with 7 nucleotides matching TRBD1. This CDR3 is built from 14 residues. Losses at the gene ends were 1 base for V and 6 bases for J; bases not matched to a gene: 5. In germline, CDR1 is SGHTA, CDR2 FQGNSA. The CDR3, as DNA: TGTGCCAGCAGCTTAGGCGGGGGGACAGCTGAAGCTTTCTTT. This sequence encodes CASSLGGGTAEAFF.

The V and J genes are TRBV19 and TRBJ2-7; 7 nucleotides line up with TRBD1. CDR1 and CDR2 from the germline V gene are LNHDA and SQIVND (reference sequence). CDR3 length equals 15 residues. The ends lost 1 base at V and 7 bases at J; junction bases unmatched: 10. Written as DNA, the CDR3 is TGTGCCAGTAGTATAGCCGGGACAGTCGGCCTAGAGCAGTACTTC. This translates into CASSIAGTVGLEQYF.

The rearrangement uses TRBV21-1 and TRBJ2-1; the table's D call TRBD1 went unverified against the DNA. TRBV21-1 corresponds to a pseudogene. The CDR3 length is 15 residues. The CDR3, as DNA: TGTGCCAGCAATTCAGGTAATAGCTCCTACAATGAGCAGTTCTTC. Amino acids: CASNSGNSSYNEQFF.

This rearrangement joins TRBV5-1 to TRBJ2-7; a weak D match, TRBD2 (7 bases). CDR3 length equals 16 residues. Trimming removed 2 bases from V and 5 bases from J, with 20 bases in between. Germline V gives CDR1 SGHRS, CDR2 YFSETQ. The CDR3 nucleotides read TGCGCCAGCAGCTTTGGGGGGGCCCTAAAGGGTAACGAGCAGTACTTC. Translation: CASSFGGALKGNEQYF.

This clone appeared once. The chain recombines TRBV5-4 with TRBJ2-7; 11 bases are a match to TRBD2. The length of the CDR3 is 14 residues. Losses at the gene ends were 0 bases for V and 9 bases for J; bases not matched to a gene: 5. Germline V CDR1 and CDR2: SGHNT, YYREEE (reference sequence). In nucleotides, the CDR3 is TGTGCCAGCAGCTTGGGCCTAGCGGGGGGTGTGCAGTACTTC. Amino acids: CASSLGLAGGVQYF.

The DNA of the CDR3 is TGTGCCAGCAGTGAAGCGGGGGCCCCTAACTATGGCTACACCTTC. This encodes CASSEAGAPNYGYTF. V usage is TRBV6-1 and J usage is TRBJ1-2, with D possibly being TRBD1 (6 bases). The V end lost 0 bases, the J end lost 0 bases, and 8 bases lay between the germline ends. CDR3 length equals 15 residues. Germline V gene data show CDR1 as MNHNS and CDR2 as SASEGT.

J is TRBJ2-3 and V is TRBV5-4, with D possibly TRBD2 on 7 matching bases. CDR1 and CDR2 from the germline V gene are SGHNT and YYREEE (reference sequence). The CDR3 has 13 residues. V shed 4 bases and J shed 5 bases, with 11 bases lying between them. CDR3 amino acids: CASSVGGQDTQYF. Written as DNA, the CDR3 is TGTGCCAGCAGCGTCGGGGGGCAAGATACGCAGTATTTT.

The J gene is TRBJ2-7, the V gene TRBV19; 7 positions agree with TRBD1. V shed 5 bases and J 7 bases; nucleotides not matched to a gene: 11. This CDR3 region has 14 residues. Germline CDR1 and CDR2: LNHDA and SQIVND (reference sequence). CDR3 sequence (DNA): TGTGCCAGTAGTGTTAACAGGGGCCCCGGAGAGCAGTACTTC. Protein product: CASSVNRGPGEQYF.

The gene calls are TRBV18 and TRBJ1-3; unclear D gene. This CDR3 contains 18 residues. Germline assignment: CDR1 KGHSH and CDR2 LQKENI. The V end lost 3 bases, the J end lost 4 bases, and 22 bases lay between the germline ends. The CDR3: CASSPFGLSGSSGNTIYF. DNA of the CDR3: TGTGCCAGCTCACCGTTTGGACTTTCGGGGTCCTCCGGAAACACCATATATTTT.

The CDR3 bases are TGTGCCAGCATTTCCGACAGGGCCCCGACCAGGGCTTTCTTT. Protein: CASISDRAPTRAFF. V gene TRBV27 combines with J gene TRBJ1-1; TRBD1 aligns across 7 bases. Germline V gene sequence: CDR1 MNHEY, CDR2 SMNVEV (reference sequence). The CDR3 is 14 residues long. With V trimmed by 7 bases and J by 11 bases, 16 bases remained unmatched.

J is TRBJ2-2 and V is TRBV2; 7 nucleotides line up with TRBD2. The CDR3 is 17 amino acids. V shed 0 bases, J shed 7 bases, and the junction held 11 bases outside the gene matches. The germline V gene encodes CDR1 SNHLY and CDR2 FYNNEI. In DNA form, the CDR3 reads TGTGCCAGCAGTGAAGCGCTTCCCGCGGGGGAGGGCGGGGAGCTGTTTTTT. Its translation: CASSEALPAGEGGELFF.

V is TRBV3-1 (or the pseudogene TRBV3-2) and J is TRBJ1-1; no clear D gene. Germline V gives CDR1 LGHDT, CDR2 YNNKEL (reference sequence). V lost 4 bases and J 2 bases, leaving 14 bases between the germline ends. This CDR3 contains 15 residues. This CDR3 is CASSPSEGRNTEAFF. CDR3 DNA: TGTGCCAGCAGCCCCTCCGAGGGAAGAAACACTGAAGCTTTCTTT.

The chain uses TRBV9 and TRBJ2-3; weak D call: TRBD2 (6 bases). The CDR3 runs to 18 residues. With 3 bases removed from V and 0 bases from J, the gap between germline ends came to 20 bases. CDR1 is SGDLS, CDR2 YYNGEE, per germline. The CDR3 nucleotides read TGTGCCAGCAGCGCCCCCGGTCGAGGGGCGGGAAGCACAGATACGCAGTATTTT. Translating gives CASSAPGRGAGSTDTQYF.

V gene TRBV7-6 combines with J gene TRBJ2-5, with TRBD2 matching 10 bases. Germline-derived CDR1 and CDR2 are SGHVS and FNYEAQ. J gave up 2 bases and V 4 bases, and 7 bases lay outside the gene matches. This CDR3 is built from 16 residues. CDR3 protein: CASSSAGSGGQETQYF. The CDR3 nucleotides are TGTGCCAGCAGCTCTGCGGGTAGCGGGGGGCAAGAGACCCAGTACTTC.

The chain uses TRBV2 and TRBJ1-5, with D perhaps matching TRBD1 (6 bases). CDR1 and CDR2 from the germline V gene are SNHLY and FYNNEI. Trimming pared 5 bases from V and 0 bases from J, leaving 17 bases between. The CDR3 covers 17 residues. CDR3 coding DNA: TGTGCCAGCAGTCGGGGTGGGGCAGGGGCTAGCAATCAGCCCCAGCATTTT. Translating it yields CASSRGGAGASNQPQHF. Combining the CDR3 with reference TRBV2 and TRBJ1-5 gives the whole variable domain EPEVTQTPSHQVTQMGQEVILRCVPISNHLYFYWYRQILGQKVEFLVSFYNNEISEKSEIFDDQFSVERPDGSNFTLKIRSTKLEDSAMYFCASSRGGAGASNQPQHFGDGTRLSIL.

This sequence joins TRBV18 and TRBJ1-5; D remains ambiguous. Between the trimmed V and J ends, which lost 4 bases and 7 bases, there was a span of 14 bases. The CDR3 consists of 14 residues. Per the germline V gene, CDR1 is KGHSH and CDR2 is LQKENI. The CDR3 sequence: CASSQAGLAQPQHF. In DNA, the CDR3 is TGTGCCAGCTCACAAGCAGGTCTAGCCCAGCCCCAGCATTTT. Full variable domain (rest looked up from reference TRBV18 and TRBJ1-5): NAGVMQNPRHLVRRRGQEARLRCSPMKGHSHVYWYRQLPEEGLKFMVYLQKENIIDESGMPKERFSAEFPKEGPSILRIQQVVRGDSAAYFCASSQAGLAQPQHFGDGTRLSIL.

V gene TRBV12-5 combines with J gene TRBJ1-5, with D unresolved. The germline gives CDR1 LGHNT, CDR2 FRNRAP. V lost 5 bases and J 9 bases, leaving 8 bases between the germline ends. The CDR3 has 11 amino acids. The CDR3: CASGPLVPQHF. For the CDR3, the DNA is TGTGCTAGTGGTCCCCTCGTGCCCCAGCATTTT.

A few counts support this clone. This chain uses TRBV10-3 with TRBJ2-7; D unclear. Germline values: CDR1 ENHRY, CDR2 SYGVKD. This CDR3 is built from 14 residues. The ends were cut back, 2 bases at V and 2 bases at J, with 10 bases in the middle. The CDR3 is CAISEQPGAYEQYF. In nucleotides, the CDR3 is TGTGCCATCAGTGAGCAACCAGGCGCCTACGAGCAGTACTTC.